The 23 T cell receptor beta chains given below trace back to one sample, sequenced in a study of blood T cell repertoires in COVID-19 (dated by TCRdb to about 2020). The library was built by means of the immunoSEQ multiplex PCR assay. TCRdb re-hosts the immuneACCESS table, in-frame sequences only. Its copies lack some clones; in the studies checked, an unresolved V gene accounts for under half of them, and the cause for the rest is not known. Across this sample there are about 300,000 clones, with approximately 82% seen only once. The ten biggest clones cover 1.2% of the sample. Sequencing used peripheral blood. These receptor sequences come from a woman between 45 and 60 years old with acute or convalescent COVID-19.

This chain links TRBV10-3 with TRBJ1-1; 7 positions match TRBD1. Germline V gene sequence: CDR1 ENHRY, CDR2 SYGVKD. There are 12 residues in the CDR3. J lost 3 bases, V lost 9 bases, and 4 bases had no gene match. CDR3 amino acids: CAINQGDTEAFF. The DNA for the CDR3 is TGTGCCATTAACCAGGGGGACACTGAAGCTTTCTTT.

The chain has TRBV6-1 and TRBJ2-1; D is unclear. The CDR3 runs 15 residues. Germline V gives CDR1 MNHNS, CDR2 SASEGT. V lost 1 base to trimming and J lost 8 bases, with 15 bases between them. CDR3 in amino acids: CASSEDRPRTDEQFF. CDR3 sequence (DNA): TGTGCCAGCAGTGAAGACAGACCCCGAACGGATGAGCAGTTCTTC.

This clone turned up a few times. Other DNA sequences in the sample encode the same CDR3. This chain joins TRBV6-5 and TRBJ2-1; 9 nucleotides line up with TRBD2. The CDR3 sequence is 13 residues long. J was trimmed by 7 bases and V by 6 bases; bases with no gene match: 4. Germline CDR1 is MNHEY and CDR2 is SVGAGI. The CDR3 coding sequence is TGTGCCAGCAGGCGGACTAGCGATAATGAGCAGTTCTTC. Its protein product is CASRRTSDNEQFF.

The rearrangement links TRBV7-2 to TRBJ2-5; 7 nucleotides match TRBD1. Looked up from germline, CDR1 is SGHTA and CDR2 is FQGNSA. The CDR3 covers 14 residues. The junction had 7 bases not matched to a gene; V was cut back by 4 bases and J by 5 bases. The DNA for the CDR3 is TGTGCCAGCAGCTCTGACAGGGATACGGAGACCCAGTACTTC. It codes for CASSSDRDTETQYF.

The gene calls are TRBV10-3 and TRBJ2-3, with 8 bases matching TRBD2. The V and J ends lost 3 bases and 4 bases, in that order; junction bases with no gene match: 15. The CDR3 has 18 amino acids. Germline lookup yields CDR1 ENHRY and CDR2 SYGVKD. As DNA, the CDR3 is TGTGCCATCAGTGACGGGATTGGGAGCGGGAGTGGTGCAGATACGCAGTATTTT. It yields the protein CAISDGIGSGSGADTQYF.

The rearrangement uses TRBV20-1 and TRBJ1-1; no clear D. The V gene lost 3 bases and the J gene lost 3 bases, with 14 bases spanning the gap. The CDR3 sequence is 14 residues long. Germline assignment: CDR1 DFQATT and CDR2 SNEGSKA (reference sequence). CDR3 residues: CSASYRRRDTEAFF. The CDR3 DNA is TGCAGTGCTAGTTACCGGAGACGAGACACTGAAGCTTTCTTT.

This chain joins TRBV7-2 and TRBJ2-5; perhaps TRBD2 as D (5 bases). This CDR3 has 14 residues. CDR1 SGHTA and CDR2 FQGNSA come from the germline V gene. The ends were cut back, 6 bases at V and 0 bases at J, with 11 bases in the middle. The DNA for the CDR3 is TGTGCCAGCAGACTAGGGAGAGACCAAGAGACCCAGTACTTC. Protein sequence: CASRLGRDQETQYF.

The chain recombines TRBV29-1 with TRBJ1-2; D may be TRBD1 (6 bases). The V gene lost 6 bases and the J gene lost 6 bases, with 14 bases spanning the gap. The CDR3 length is 12 residues. Germline V gene data show CDR1 as SQVTM and CDR2 as ANQGSEA. The CDR3 here is CSVDRIVDGYTF. For the CDR3, the DNA is TGCAGCGTCGACAGGATAGTTGATGGCTACACCTTC.

V is TRBV2 and J is TRBJ1-1; tentative D call: TRBD1 (6 bases). V lost 0 bases and J 0 bases, leaving 8 bases between the germline ends. Germline V lookup: CDR1 SNHLY, CDR2 FYNNEI. CDR3 length equals 15 residues. The DNA of the CDR3 is TGTGCCAGCAGTGAAGCGACAGGCGTGAACACTGAAGCTTTCTTT. This gives the protein CASSEATGVNTEAFF.

This clone was observed a handful of times. The genes are TRBV5-1 and TRBJ2-1; weak D call: TRBD1 (5 bases). This CDR3 spans 13 amino acids. Trimming stripped 5 bases from V and 5 bases from J, with 11 bases between. Germline V CDR1 and CDR2: SGHRS, YFSETQ. The DNA of the CDR3 is TGCGCCAGCAGTTCAGGGTCCCACAATGAGCAGTTCTTC. Amino acid sequence: CASSSGSHNEQFF.

The chain uses TRBV10-3 and TRBJ1-4, with D possibly TRBD1 on 5 matching bases. V lost 6 bases and J 4 bases, leaving 12 bases between the germline ends. The CDR3 runs 14 residues. Germline-derived CDR1 and CDR2 are ENHRY and SYGVKD. The CDR3 DNA reads TGTGCCATCAGCACAGGAGGGGATAATGAAAAACTGTTTTTT. This gives the protein CAISTGGDNEKLFF.

V is TRBV6-5 and J is TRBJ1-2; 7 nucleotides match TRBD1. The V gene end was trimmed by 6 bases and the J gene end by 4 bases; junction bases not matched to a gene: 5. Germline V CDR1 and CDR2: MNHEY, SVGAGI. This CDR3 spans 13 amino acids. In nucleotides, the CDR3 is TGTGCCAGCAGATCGACAGGGACCTATGGCTACACCTTC. It encodes CASRSTGTYGYTF.

The chain combines TRBV2 with TRBJ2-5, with D possibly being TRBD1 (6 bases). The V gene lost 9 bases and the J gene lost 3 bases, with 11 bases spanning the gap. Looked up from germline, CDR1 is SNHLY and CDR2 is FYNNEI. This CDR3 comprises 12 residues. The CDR3 DNA reads TGTGCCAGTACAGGACAGAAAGAGACCCAGTACTTC. Protein product: CASTGQKETQYF.

The rearrangement joins TRBV6-5 to TRBJ2-3; 7 nucleotides align to TRBD1. J lost 2 bases, V lost 8 bases, and 7 bases had no gene match. The germline CDR1 and CDR2 sequences are MNHEY and SVGAGI. The length of the CDR3 is 14 residues. CDR3 in amino acids: CASVHGQDTDTQYF. In DNA form, the CDR3 reads TGTGCCAGCGTACACGGACAGGACACAGATACGCAGTATTTT.

This clone was seen once. V gene TRBV18 combines with J gene TRBJ2-7, with 8 positions matching TRBD2. Germline CDR1 is KGHSH and CDR2 is LQKENI. V lost 6 bases, J lost 5 bases, and 12 bases stayed unmatched. The length of the CDR3 is 15 residues. CDR3 residues: CASSQTPGGPNEQYF. The DNA for the CDR3 is TGTGCCAGCTCCCAAACCCCGGGAGGGCCCAACGAGCAGTACTTC.

The genes are TRBV5-1 and TRBJ2-5; D is uncertain. The V gene lost 4 bases and the J gene lost 1 base, with 17 bases spanning the gap. CDR1 and CDR2 from the germline V gene are SGHRS and YFSETQ. The CDR3 is made up of 16 amino acids. In DNA, the CDR3 is TGCGCCAGCAGCCCCGGCGACTTACCGTTCCAAGAGACCCAGTACTTC. Translated: CASSPGDLPFQETQYF.

This clone came up many times. This sequence joins TRBV2 and TRBJ1-5; tentatively, D is TRBD1 (6 bases). This CDR3 is built from 15 residues. Germline assignment: CDR1 SNHLY and CDR2 FYNNEI. V lost 5 bases, J lost 2 bases, and 13 bases lay in between. CDR3 sequence: CASSLEGDGNQPQHF. CDR3 nucleotides: TGTGCCAGCAGTCTAGAGGGGGACGGCAATCAGCCCCAGCATTTT.

This chain uses TRBV21-1 with TRBJ2-7; the table's D call TRBD2 went unverified against the DNA. TRBV21-1 is designated a pseudogene. CDR3 length equals 15 residues. The CDR3 loop reads CASSKYPRSSYEQYV. The CDR3, as DNA: TGTGCCAGCAGCAAATACCCTCGGTCCTCCTACGAGCAGTACGTC.

The chain carries TRBV29-1 and TRBJ2-3; 7 nucleotides align to TRBD2. V gave up 3 bases and J gave up 6 bases; unmatched junction bases: 15. Germline V CDR1 and CDR2: SQVTM, ANQGSEA. CDR3 length equals 16 residues. Here the CDR3 reads CSVDLIGGSRPDTQYF. For the CDR3, the DNA is TGCAGCGTTGATCTGATAGGCGGGAGCCGGCCGGATACGCAGTATTTT.

The V gene is TRBV12-3 or TRBV12-4, the J gene TRBJ2-7, with TRBD2 as a possible D gene (5 bases). The length of the CDR3 is 11 residues. V lost 7 bases and J 5 bases, leaving 9 bases between the germline ends. In nucleotides, the CDR3 is TGTGCCAGCAAAAAGGGAGACGAGCAGTACTTC. It specifies CASKKGDEQYF.

This rearrangement joins TRBV5-1 to TRBJ1-3, with D perhaps TRBD1 (5 bases). The V end was cut by 0 bases, the J end by 2 bases, with 9 bases between. The CDR3 runs to 15 residues. CDR1 SGHRS and CDR2 YFSETQ come from the germline V gene. CDR3 nucleotide sequence: TGCGCCAGCAGCTTGGCGGGGGAGACTGGAAACACCATATATTTT. The encoded protein is CASSLAGETGNTIYF.

The chain uses TRBV19 and TRBJ1-1, with 8 nucleotides matching TRBD1. The V gene end was trimmed by 7 bases and the J gene end by 4 bases; junction bases not matched to a gene: 2. Germline CDR1 and CDR2: LNHDA and SQIVND (reference sequence). CDR3 length: 12 amino acids. The CDR3 loop is CASTTGGTEAFF. The CDR3 DNA is TGTGCCAGTACCACAGGGGGCACTGAAGCTTTCTTT.

The chain joins TRBV6-5 to TRBJ2-5; D gene uncertain. Per germline, CDR1 MNHEY and CDR2 SVGAGI. The length of the CDR3 is 13 residues. V was shortened by 7 bases and J by 2 bases, with 11 bases between the two germline ends. This CDR3 reads CASTGRNQETQYF. For the CDR3, the DNA is TGTGCCAGCACAGGAAGGAATCAAGAGACCCAGTACTTC.